Detailed here is one T cell receptor beta chain. Its antigen remains unidentified. This record comes from a study of graft-versus-host responses after intestinal transplantation. Whole-study context: Each recipient received anti-thymocyte globulin induction, then tacrolimus and steroids for approximately 3 years.

In germline, CDR1 is MRHNA, CDR2 SNTAGT. The CDR3 sequence is 16 residues long. V was clipped by 0 bases and J by 7 bases, with 18 bases between them. Whole-study results and caveats: Individuals who had graft-donor T cell macrochimerism had allografts that showed high graft-versus-host to host-versus-graft clonal ratios. Researchers found peak circulating GvH clone levels linked to early post-transplant HvG declines.

Some clones are missing from TCRdb's copy, which holds only in-frame ones; the method was immunoSEQ multiplex PCR. The data show about 88,000 clones, roughly nine tenths seen once. The sequence derives from a human donor who received an intestinal transplant. This sample comprised unstimulated CD4+ T cells sorted from spleen or lymph node cells, obtained before intestinal transplant. The rearrangement links TRBV6-4 to TRBJ1-2, with D maybe TRBD1 (6 bases). This chain's CDR3 is CASSDSMGRGLSGYTF. The CDR3 DNA follows: TGTGCCAGCAGTGACTCGATGGGAAGGGGGTTATCTGGCTACACCTTC.